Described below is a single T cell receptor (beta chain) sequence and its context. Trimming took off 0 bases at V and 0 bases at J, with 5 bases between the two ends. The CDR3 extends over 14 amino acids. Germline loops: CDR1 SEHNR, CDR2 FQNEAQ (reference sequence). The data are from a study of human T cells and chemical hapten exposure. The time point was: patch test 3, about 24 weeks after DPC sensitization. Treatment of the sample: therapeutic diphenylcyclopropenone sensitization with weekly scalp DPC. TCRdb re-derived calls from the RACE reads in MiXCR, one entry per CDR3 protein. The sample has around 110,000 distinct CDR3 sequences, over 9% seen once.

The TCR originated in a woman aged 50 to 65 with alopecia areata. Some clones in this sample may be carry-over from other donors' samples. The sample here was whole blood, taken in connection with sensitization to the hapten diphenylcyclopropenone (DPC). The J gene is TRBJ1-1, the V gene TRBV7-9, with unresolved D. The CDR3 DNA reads TGTGCCAGCAGCTTAGCCGCCGTGAACACTGAAGCTTTCTTT. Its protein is CASSLAAVNTEAFF.